Sequencing of this T cell receptor (beta chain) was carried out in a study of a mutant IDH1 vaccine in newly diagnosed glioma. Study overall: In some groups vaccination began 4-6 weeks post-radiotherapy; others received it with temozolomide. Patients got radiotherapy, temozolomide, or both beforehand, and most got both. Of the patients given treatment, roughly 62% were male and approximately 40% were female, and a mean age of roughly 40 years was recorded. General observations from the study: Apparently, pseudoprogression bore no relation to changes among the top peripheral T cell clonotypes.

TCRdb's table, derived via immunoSEQ multiplex PCR, lists solely in-frame clones and lacks some. The sample holds tens of thousands of clones, around 80% seen once. Worth noting for this clone: Its antigen is not known.

Time point in this sample: week 35, safety follow-up. Every vaccination contained 300 ug of the mutant IDH1 20-mer peptide and was paired with topical imiquimod. This CDR3 has 13 amino acids. Germline CDR1 reads LNHDA; CDR2 reads SQIVND (reference sequence). V gave up 1 base and J gave up 6 bases, with 6 bases separating them. This chain uses TRBV19 with TRBJ2-2, with D tentatively TRBD1 (5 bases). This specimen consisted of PBMCs, obtained from a glioma patient whose treatment included an IDH1 peptide vaccine. The TCR was taken from a man aged 50-59 years with glioma. This CDR3 reads CASSIVGAGELFF. The CDR3 DNA follows: TGTGCCAGTAGTATAGTAGGGGCCGGGGAGCTGTTTTTT.